This section outlines one T cell receptor (beta chain) sequence together with its context. Antigen specificity is unknown. This CDR3 region has 14 residues. The ends lost 6 bases at V and 6 bases at J; junction bases unmatched: 8. The germline CDR1 and CDR2 sequences are DFQATT and SNEGSKA (reference sequence). From approximately 430 ng of RNA, a library with molecular barcoded alpha/delta and beta/gamma adaptors was made. TCRdb processed the reads anew with MiXCR; each CDR3 protein has one entry. The sample carries tens of thousands of distinct CDR3 sequences, around 18% recorded once. Every patient had bone marrow sampled while the disease was active. This entry comes from a study of read filtering for tumor transcriptome and immune sequencing. Whole-study context: Mean patient age was roughly 61 years, range about 45 to 85; 17 to 20 male, roughly 14 female. After DNase treatment, RNA was made into whole-transcriptome libraries.

General study results and limits: Without single-read clonotypes, shared clonotype proportions correlated more between IR-seq and RNA-seq.

The chain uses TRBV20-1 and TRBJ2-1, with 10 bases matching TRBD2. The specimen was a population of CD138-negative cells sorted from bone marrow. The TCR comes from a donor at least 40 years old with multiple myeloma. CDR3 DNA: TGCAGTGCCACGACCAGCGGGAGGGGCAATGAGCAGTTCTTC. Translating it yields CSATTSGRGNEQFF.